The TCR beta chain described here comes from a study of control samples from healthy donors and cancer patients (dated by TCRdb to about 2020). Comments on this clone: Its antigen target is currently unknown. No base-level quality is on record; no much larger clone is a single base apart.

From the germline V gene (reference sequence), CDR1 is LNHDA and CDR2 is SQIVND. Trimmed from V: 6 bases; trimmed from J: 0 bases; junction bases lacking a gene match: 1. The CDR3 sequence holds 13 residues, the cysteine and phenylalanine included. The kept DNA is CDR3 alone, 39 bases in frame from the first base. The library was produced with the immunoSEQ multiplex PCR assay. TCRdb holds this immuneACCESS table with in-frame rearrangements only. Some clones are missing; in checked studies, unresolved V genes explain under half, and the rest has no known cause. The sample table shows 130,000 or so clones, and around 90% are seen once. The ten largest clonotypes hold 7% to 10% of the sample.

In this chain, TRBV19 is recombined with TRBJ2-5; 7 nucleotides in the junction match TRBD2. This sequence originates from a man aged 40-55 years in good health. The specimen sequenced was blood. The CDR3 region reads CASRGGNQETQYF. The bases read TGTGCCAGTAGGGGGGGGAACCAAGAGACCCAGTACTTC.